Below, 18 T cell receptor beta chains from the same sample are listed, as sequenced in a study of cytomegalovirus exposure and HLA in healthy donors. A multiplex PCR was run with 60 Vbeta primers and 13 Jbeta primers. Sequenced by immunoSEQ multiplex PCR; TCRdb stores in-frame clones only, minus some. The repertoire holds fewer than 150,000 clones, with approximately 85% as singletons. The sequenced sample was PBMCs. These receptors were collected from a woman between 25 and 40 years old in good health and CMV-seropositive.

The chain carries TRBV2 and TRBJ1-2; D possibly corresponds to TRBD1 (5 bases). Trimming took 2 bases from V and 0 from J, leaving 13 bases between them. The CDR3 is made up of 16 amino acids. Germline CDR1 reads SNHLY; CDR2 reads FYNNEI. The CDR3 DNA reads TGTGCCAGCAGTGAATGGGGCAGCTTAGCTAACTATGGCTACACCTTC. This translates into CASSEWGSLANYGYTF.

This clone was seen a handful of times. The chain couples TRBV7-3 to TRBJ1-6, with D possibly matching TRBD1 (5 bases). The CDR3 has 15 residues. Germline V lookup: CDR1 SGHTA, CDR2 FQGTGA. V shed 2 bases and J shed 0 bases, with 5 bases lying between them. The CDR3: CASSLQGSYNSPLHF. The CDR3 coding sequence is TGTGCCAGCAGCTTACAGGGCTCCTATAATTCACCCCTCCACTTT. Based on the CDR3 plus reference TRBV7-3 and TRBJ1-6, the full variable domain is GAGVSQTPSNKVTEKGKYVELRCDPISGHTALYWYRQSLGQGPEFLIYFQGTGAADDSGLPNDRFFAVRPEGSVSTLKIQRTERGDSAVYLCASSLQGSYNSPLHFGNGTRLTVT.

The gene calls are TRBV19 and TRBJ2-5; 11 bases are shared with TRBD2. The junction had 9 bases not matched to a gene; V was cut back by 4 bases and J by 5 bases. This CDR3 has 16 amino acids. The germline V gene has CDR1 LNHDA and CDR2 SQIVND (reference sequence). This CDR3 reads CASSRIAGGPVETQYF. In DNA form, the CDR3 reads TGTGCCAGTAGTAGAATAGCGGGGGGGCCGGTGGAGACCCAGTACTTC.

V is TRBV6-1 and J is TRBJ1-2; D perhaps matches TRBD1 (6 bases). Germline CDR1 MNHNS, CDR2 SASEGT. This CDR3 is built from 15 residues. Trimming cost V 4 bases and J 3 bases, with 15 bases left between them. The CDR3 DNA is TGTGCCAGCAGTGGAAGCACGGACAGCTACTATGGCTACACCTTC. Amino acid sequence: CASSGSTDSYYGYTF.

The chain couples TRBV6-4 to TRBJ1-1; D gene uncertain. Trimming left V 4 bases short and J 3 bases short, with 9 bases between. Germline CDR1 reads MRHNA; CDR2 reads SNTAGT. The CDR3 is 13 amino acids. CDR3 in amino acids: CASSGQRYTEAFF. CDR3 coding DNA: TGTGCCAGCAGTGGGCAGAGGTACACTGAAGCTTTCTTT.

The chain carries TRBV28 and TRBJ1-1, with a weak D call TRBD1 (5 bases). The CDR3 length is 10 residues. The ends were cut back, 10 bases at V and 10 bases at J, with 13 bases in the middle. Germline V gene sequence: CDR1 MDHEN, CDR2 SYDVKM. CDR3 protein: CATGRGVAFF. The CDR3 DNA reads TGTGCCACCGGACGGGGGGTAGCTTTCTTT.

This rearrangement joins TRBV28 to TRBJ2-7; tentatively, D is TRBD2 (6 bases). The germline V gene has CDR1 MDHEN and CDR2 SYDVKM. Trimming shortened V by 7 bases and J by 1 base, and 17 bases separated the two germline ends. The CDR3 length is 15 residues. The CDR3 loop is CASTDLAGNSYEQYF. CDR3 bases: TGTGCCAGCACCGACCTCGCGGGAAATTCCTACGAGCAGTACTTC.

The chain links TRBV28 to TRBJ2-1, with 8 nucleotides matching TRBD2. This CDR3 contains 14 residues. Losses at the gene ends were 6 bases for V and 4 bases for J; bases not matched to a gene: 5. Germline V gene lookup returns CDR1 MDHEN and CDR2 SYDVKM. CDR3 amino acids: CASSLPGGYNEQFF. Here the CDR3 DNA reads TGTGCCAGCAGCCTCCCGGGGGGGTACAATGAGCAGTTCTTC.

The chain employs TRBV6-5 and TRBJ2-1, with TRBD2 matching 8 bases. The CDR3 extends over 13 amino acids. The germline gives CDR1 MNHEY, CDR2 SVGAGI. After removal of 0 bases from V and 9 bases from J, the junction contained 1 base not matched to a gene. Written as DNA, the CDR3 is TGTGCCAGCAGTTACTCACGGGAGGGTGAGCAGTTCTTC. This encodes CASSYSREGEQFF.

The chain employs TRBV5-1 and TRBJ1-1, with 7 bases identical to TRBD1. J lost 3 bases, V lost 4 bases, and 6 bases had no gene match. CDR1 is SGHRS and CDR2 is YFSETQ in the germline V gene. The CDR3 runs to 14 residues. CDR3 in DNA: TGCGCCAGCAGCATGGACAGGTCAGACACTGAAGCTTTCTTT. This gives the protein CASSMDRSDTEAFF.

CDR3 in amino acids: CASSRIRGTDTQYF. The CDR3 DNA follows: TGTGCCAGCAGCCGAATCAGGGGCACAGATACGCAGTATTTT. The chain couples TRBV7-9 to TRBJ2-3; a weak D match, TRBD1 (5 bases). CDR3 length equals 14 residues. Between the trimmed V and J ends, which lost 5 bases and 1 base, there was a span of 10 bases. Germline loops: CDR1 SEHNR, CDR2 FQNEAQ (reference sequence).

CDR3 DNA: TGTGCCAGTAGTACCGGAGGGAGCCTCGGTTCACCCCTCCACTTT. Its translation is CASSTGGSLGSPLHF. The rearrangement uses TRBV19 and TRBJ1-6; no definite D call. Germline assignment: CDR1 LNHDA and CDR2 SQIVND (reference sequence). The CDR3 extends over 15 amino acids. Between the trimmed V and J ends, which lost 4 bases and 9 bases, there was a span of 16 bases.

The chain links TRBV6-5 to TRBJ2-5; 11 bases agree with TRBD2. The CDR3 runs to 15 residues. Unmatched junction bases numbered 4, after V lost 2 bases and J lost 5 bases. Germline-derived CDR1 and CDR2 are MNHEY and SVGAGI. The chain's CDR3 is CASSYQGTSGETQYF. The DNA of the CDR3 is TGTGCCAGCAGTTACCAAGGGACTAGCGGCGAGACCCAGTACTTC.

The chain recombines TRBV2 with TRBJ2-1; 11 positions agree with TRBD1. This CDR3 contains 14 residues. V was pared by 8 bases and J by 10 bases, with 10 bases of the junction left unmatched. Germline V CDR1 and CDR2: SNHLY, FYNNEI. The CDR3 protein is CASARGTGGWEQFF. The CDR3 nucleotides read TGTGCCAGCGCGCGAGGGACAGGGGGATGGGAGCAGTTCTTC.

The V gene is TRBV6-1, the J gene TRBJ1-2; 8 bases agree with TRBD1. The CDR3 runs to 12 residues. Germline-derived CDR1 and CDR2 are MNHNS and SASEGT. Unmatched junction bases numbered 2, after V lost 4 bases and J lost 7 bases. For the CDR3, the DNA is TGTGCCAGCAGTGTGACAGGGGCTGGCTACACCTTC. Protein sequence: CASSVTGAGYTF.

This chain connects TRBV28 to TRBJ2-5; 12 positions match TRBD1. Germline loops: CDR1 MDHEN, CDR2 SYDVKM. Trimming took 10 bases from V and 4 from J; bases not matched to a gene: 10. The CDR3 sequence is 15 residues long. CDR3 loop: CATLAGTGGLETQYF. The CDR3 DNA reads TGTGCCACTCTCGCCGGGACAGGGGGCTTAGAGACCCAGTACTTC.

The chain is built from TRBV6-6 and TRBJ2-5, with D possibly being TRBD1 (7 bases). CDR3 length equals 14 residues. V dropped 6 bases and J dropped 5 bases, with 16 bases sitting between them. Germline CDR1 reads MNHNY; CDR2 reads SVGAGI (reference sequence). CDR3 sequence (DNA): TGTGCCAGCAGCCCGGCCAGGGGGAGGGAGACCCAGTACTTC. Residues: CASSPARGRETQYF.

CDR3 amino acids: CASSPPGEQFF. CDR3 nucleotides: TGTGCCAGCTCACCACCGGGCGAGCAGTTCTTC. The chain combines TRBV18 with TRBJ2-1; D call uncertain. Germline loops: CDR1 KGHSH, CDR2 LQKENI. The length of the CDR3 is 11 residues. Deletions cut 0 bases from V and 10 bases from J, with 4 bases between. Full variable domain (outside the CDR3, taken from reference TRBV18 and TRBJ2-1): NAGVMQNPRHLVRRRGQEARLRCSPMKGHSHVYWYRQLPEEGLKFMVYLQKENIIDESGMPKERFSAEFPKEGPSILRIQQVVRGDSAAYFCASSPPGEQFFGPGTRLTVL.